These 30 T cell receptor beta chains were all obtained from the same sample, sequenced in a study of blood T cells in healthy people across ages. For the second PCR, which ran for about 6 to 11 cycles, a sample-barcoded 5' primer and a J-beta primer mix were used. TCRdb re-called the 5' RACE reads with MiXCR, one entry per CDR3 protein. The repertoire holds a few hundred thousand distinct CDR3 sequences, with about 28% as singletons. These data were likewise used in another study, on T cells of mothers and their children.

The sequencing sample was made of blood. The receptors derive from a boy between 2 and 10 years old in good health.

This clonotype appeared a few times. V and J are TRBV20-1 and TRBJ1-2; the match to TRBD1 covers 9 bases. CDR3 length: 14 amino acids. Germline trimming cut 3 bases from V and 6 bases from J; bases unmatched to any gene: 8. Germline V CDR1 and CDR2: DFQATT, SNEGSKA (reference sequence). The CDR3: CSASPRGQGHGYTF. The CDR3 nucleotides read TGCAGTGCTAGCCCCCGGGGACAGGGACATGGCTACACCTTC.

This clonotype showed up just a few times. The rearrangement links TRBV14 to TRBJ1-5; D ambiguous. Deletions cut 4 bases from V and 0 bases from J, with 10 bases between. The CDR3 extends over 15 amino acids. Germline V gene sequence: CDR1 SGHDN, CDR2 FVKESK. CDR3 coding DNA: TGTGCCAGCAGCCTCTTAGTGGATAGCAATCAGCCCCAGCATTTT. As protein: CASSLLVDSNQPQHF.

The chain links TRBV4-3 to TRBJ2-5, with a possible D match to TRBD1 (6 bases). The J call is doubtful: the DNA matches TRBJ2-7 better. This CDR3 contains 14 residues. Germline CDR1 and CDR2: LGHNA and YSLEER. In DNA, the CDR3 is TGCGCCAGCAGCCAGGGACATTACTCCTACGAGCAGTACTTC. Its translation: CASSQGHYSYEQYF.

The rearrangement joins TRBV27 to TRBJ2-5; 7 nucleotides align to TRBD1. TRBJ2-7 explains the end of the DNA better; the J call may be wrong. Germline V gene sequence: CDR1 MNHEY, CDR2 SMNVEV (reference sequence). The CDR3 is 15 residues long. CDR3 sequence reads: CASSDRDSYFNEQYF. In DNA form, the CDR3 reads TGTGCCAGCAGTGACCGGGACAGTTATTTCAACGAGCAGTACTTC.

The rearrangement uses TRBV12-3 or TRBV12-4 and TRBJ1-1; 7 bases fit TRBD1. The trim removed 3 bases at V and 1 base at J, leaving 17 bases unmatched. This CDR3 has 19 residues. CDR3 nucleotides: TGTGCCAGCAGTTTCCCCCGAGGACAGGCCCTCGGACAGAACACTGAAGCTTTCTTT. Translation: CASSFPRGQALGQNTEAFF.

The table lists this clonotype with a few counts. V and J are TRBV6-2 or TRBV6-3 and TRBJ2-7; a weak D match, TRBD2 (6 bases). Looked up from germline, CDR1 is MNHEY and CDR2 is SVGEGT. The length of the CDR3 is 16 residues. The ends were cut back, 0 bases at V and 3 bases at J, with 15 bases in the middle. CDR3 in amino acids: CASSYSSLAPIYEQYF. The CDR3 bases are TGTGCCAGCAGTTACTCGTCGCTAGCGCCGATCTACGAGCAGTACTTC.

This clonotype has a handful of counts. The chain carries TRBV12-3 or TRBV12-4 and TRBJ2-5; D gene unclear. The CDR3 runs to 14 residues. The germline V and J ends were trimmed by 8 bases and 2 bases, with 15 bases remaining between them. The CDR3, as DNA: TGTGCCAGCGCTTCCCGACTGGGACAAGAGACCCAGTACTTC. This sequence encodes CASASRLGQETQYF.

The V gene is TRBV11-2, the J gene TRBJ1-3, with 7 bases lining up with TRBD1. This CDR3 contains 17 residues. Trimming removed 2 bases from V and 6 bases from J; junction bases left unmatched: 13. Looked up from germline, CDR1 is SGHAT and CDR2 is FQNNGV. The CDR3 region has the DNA TGTGCCAGCAGCTTAAGACTCCTGACAGGGCTCGAAAACACCATATATTTT. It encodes CASSLRLLTGLENTIYF.

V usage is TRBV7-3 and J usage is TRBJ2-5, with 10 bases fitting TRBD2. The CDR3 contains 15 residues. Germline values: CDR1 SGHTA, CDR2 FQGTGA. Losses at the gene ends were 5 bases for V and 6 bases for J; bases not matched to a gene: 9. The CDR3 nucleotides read TGTGCCAGCAGCCCCATAGCGGGGGGCACCCAGACCCAGTACTTC. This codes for CASSPIAGGTQTQYF.

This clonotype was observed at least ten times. The CDR3: CASSPRGEDEQFF. The CDR3 DNA sequence: TGTGCCAGCAGCCCCCGCGGGGAGGATGAGCAGTTCTTC. The V gene is TRBV3-1, the J gene TRBJ2-1; tentatively, D is TRBD2 (6 bases). Trimming cost V 4 bases and J 8 bases, with 12 bases left between them. This CDR3 is 13 amino acids long. Per the germline V gene, CDR1 is LGHDT and CDR2 is YNNKEL (reference sequence).

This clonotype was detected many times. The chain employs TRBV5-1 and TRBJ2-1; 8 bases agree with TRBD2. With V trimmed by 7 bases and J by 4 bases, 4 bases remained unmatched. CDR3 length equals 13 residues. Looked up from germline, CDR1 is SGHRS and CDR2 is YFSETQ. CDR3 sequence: CASGLAGYNEQFF. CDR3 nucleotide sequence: TGCGCCAGCGGACTAGCCGGGTACAATGAGCAGTTCTTC.

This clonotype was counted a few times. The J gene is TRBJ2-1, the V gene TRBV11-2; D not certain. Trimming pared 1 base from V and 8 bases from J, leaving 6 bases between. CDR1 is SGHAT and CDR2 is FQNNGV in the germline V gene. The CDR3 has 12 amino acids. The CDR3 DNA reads TGTGCCAGCAGCTTAGTTCTCGATGAGCAGTTCTTC. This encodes CASSLVLDEQFF.

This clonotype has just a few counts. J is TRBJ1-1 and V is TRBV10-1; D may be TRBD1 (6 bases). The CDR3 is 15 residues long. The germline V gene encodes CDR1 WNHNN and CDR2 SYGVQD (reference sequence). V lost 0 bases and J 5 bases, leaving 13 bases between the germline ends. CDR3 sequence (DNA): TGCGCCAGCAGTGAGTCGAGGGGGGGGTCTACTGAAGCTTTCTTT. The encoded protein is CASSESRGGSTEAFF.

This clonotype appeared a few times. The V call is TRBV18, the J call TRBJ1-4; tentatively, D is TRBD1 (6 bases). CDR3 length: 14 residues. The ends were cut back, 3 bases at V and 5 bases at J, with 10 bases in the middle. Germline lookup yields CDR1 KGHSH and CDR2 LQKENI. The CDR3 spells CASSPQQGNEKLFF. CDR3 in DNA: TGTGCCAGCTCACCGCAACAGGGAAATGAAAAACTGTTTTTT.

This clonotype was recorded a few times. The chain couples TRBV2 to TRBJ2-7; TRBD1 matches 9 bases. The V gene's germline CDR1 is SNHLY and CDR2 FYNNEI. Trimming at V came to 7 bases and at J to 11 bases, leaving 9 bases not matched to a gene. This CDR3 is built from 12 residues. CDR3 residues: CASTLDRGNKYF. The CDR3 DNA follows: TGTGCCAGCACCTTGGACAGGGGTAATAAGTACTTC.

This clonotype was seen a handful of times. CDR3 coding DNA: TGTGCCAGCAGTGTTACAGGGGAGAACACTGAAGCTTTCTTT. This gives the protein CASSVTGENTEAFF. The chain uses TRBV25-1 and TRBJ1-1, with 7 positions matching TRBD1. Germline V lookup: CDR1 MGHDK, CDR2 SYGVNS. Losses at the gene ends were 4 bases for V and 1 base for J; bases not matched to a gene: 3. The CDR3 runs to 14 residues. Combining the CDR3 with reference TRBV25-1 and TRBJ1-1 gives the whole variable domain EADIYQTPRYLVIGTGKKITLECSQTMGHDKMYWYQQDPGMELHLIHYSYGVNSTEKGDLSSESTVSRIRTEHFPLTLESARPSHTSQYLCASSVTGENTEAFFGQGTRLTVV.

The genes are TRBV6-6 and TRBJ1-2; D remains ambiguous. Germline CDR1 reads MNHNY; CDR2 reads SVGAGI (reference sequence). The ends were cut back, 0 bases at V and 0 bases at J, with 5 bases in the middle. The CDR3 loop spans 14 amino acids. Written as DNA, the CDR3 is TGTGCCAGCAGTTACTCGGTAGCTAACTATGGCTACACCTTC. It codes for CASSYSVANYGYTF.

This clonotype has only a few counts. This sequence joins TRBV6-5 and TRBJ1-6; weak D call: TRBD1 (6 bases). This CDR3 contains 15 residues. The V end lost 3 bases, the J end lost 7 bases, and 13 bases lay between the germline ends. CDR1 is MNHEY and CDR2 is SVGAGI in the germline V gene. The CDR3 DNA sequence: TGTGCCAGCAGTTATCGTGCAGGGGCGAATTCACCCCTCCACTTT. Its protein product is CASSYRAGANSPLHF.

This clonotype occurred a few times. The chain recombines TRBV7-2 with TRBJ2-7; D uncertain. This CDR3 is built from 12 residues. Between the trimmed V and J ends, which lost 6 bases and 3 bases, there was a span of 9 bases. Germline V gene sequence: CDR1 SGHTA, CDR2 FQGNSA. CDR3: CASSPTYYEQYF. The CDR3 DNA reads TGTGCCAGCAGTCCAACCTACTACGAGCAGTACTTC.

CDR3 coding DNA: TGTGCCAGCAGTGAAGCAGGCACAGATACGCAGTATTTT. Its translation: CASSEAGTDTQYF. This rearrangement joins TRBV6-1 to TRBJ2-3, with D unresolved. CDR1 and CDR2 from the germline V gene are MNHNS and SASEGT. This CDR3 has 13 amino acids. The V end lost 0 bases, the J end lost 1 base, and 2 bases lay between the germline ends.

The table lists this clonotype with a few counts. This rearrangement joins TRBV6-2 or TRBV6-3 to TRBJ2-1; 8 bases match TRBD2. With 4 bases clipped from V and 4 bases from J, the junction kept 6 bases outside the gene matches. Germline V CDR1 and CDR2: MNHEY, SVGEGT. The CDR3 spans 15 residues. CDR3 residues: CASSLAGRAYNEQFF. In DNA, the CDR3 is TGTGCCAGCAGTTTAGCGGGGAGGGCATACAATGAGCAGTTCTTC.

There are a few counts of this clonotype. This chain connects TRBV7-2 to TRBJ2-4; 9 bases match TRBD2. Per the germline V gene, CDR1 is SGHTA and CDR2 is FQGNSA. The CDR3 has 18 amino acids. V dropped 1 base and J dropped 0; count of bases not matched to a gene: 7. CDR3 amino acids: CASSLGTAGGKAKNIQYF. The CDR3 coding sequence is TGTGCCAGCAGCTTAGGAACAGCGGGGGGCAAAGCCAAAAACATTCAGTACTTC.

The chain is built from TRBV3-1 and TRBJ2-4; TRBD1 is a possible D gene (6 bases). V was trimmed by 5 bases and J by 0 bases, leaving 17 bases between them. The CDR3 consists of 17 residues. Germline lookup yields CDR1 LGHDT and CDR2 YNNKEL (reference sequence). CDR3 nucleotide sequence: TGTGCCAGCAGCACTCAAGGGGGATGTATAGCCAAAAACATTCAGTACTTC. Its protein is CASSTQGGCIAKNIQYF.

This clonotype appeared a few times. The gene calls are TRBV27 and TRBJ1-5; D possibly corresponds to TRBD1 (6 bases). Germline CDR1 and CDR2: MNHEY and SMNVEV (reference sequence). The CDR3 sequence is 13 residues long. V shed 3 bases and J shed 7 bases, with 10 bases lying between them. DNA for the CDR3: TGTGCCAGCAGTTTCGGGGGCCGGCAGCCCCAGCATTTT. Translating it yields CASSFGGRQPQHF.

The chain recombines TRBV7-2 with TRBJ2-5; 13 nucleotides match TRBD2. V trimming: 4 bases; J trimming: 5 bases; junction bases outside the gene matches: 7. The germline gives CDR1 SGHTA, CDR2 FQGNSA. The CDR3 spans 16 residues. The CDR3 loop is CASSSRLAGGAETQYF. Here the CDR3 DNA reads TGTGCCAGCAGCTCTCGACTAGCGGGAGGAGCGGAGACCCAGTACTTC.

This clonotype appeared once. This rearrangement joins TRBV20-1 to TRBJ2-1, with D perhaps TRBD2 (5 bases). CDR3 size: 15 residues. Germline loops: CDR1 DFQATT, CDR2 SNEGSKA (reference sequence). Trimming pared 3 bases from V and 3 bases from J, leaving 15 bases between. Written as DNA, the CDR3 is TGCAGTGCTAGCCCCTACCGAGGGAACTACAATGAGCAGTTCTTC. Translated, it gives CSASPYRGNYNEQFF.

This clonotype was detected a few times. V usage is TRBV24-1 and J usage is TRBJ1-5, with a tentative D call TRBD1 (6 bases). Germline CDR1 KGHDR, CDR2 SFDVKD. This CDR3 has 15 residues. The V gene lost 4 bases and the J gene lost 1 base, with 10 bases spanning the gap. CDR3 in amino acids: CATSEGGRSNQPQHF. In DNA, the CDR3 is TGTGCCACCAGTGAGGGGGGCCGCAGCAATCAGCCCCAGCATTTT.

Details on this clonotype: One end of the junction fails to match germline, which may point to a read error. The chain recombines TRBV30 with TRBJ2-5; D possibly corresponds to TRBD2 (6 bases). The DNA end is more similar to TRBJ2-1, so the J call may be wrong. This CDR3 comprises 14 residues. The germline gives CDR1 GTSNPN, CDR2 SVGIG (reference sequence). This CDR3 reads CAWSPTTDYNGQFF. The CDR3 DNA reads TGTGCCTGGAGTCCAACCACGGACTACAATGGGCAGTTCTTC.

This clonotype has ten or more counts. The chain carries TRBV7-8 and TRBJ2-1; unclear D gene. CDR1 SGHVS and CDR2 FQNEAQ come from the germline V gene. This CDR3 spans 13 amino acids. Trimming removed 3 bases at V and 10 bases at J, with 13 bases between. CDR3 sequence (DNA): TGTGCCAGCAGCTTGTACGAAGAAAAAGAGCAGTTCTTC. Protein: CASSLYEEKEQFF.

The CDR3 reads CSAIEGDRGYEQYF. The CDR3 bases are TGCAGCGCGATTGAAGGGGACAGGGGTTACGAGCAGTACTTC. The chain couples TRBV29-1 to TRBJ2-5; 10 positions agree with TRBD1. The J call could be wrong; TRBJ2-7 is a better fit for the DNA end. This CDR3 contains 14 residues. Germline V gene lookup returns CDR1 SQVTM and CDR2 ANQGSEA.